This TCR beta chain was obtained from a study of shared clonotypes between healthy human individuals. Here immunoSEQ multiplex PCR was the method, and the copy in TCRdb shows in-frame clones only, minus some. The sample lists 110,000 or so clones; about two thirds were seen once. V lost 5 bases, J lost 14 bases, and 6 bases stayed unmatched. This CDR3 contains 11 residues. CDR1 SGHKS and CDR2 YYEKEE come from the germline V gene (reference sequence). The sequence came from a woman in her 30s in good health. Sequencing input: memory CD8+ T cells sorted from blood. Specified subset: CD45RO+ cells pooled with CCR7-negative TemRA cells. The J gene is TRBJ2-1, the V gene TRBV5-5; 8 bases align to TRBD1. CDR3 residues: CASRNPGQEFF. CDR3 coding DNA: TGTGCCAGCAGAAACCCGGGACAGGAGTTCTTC.